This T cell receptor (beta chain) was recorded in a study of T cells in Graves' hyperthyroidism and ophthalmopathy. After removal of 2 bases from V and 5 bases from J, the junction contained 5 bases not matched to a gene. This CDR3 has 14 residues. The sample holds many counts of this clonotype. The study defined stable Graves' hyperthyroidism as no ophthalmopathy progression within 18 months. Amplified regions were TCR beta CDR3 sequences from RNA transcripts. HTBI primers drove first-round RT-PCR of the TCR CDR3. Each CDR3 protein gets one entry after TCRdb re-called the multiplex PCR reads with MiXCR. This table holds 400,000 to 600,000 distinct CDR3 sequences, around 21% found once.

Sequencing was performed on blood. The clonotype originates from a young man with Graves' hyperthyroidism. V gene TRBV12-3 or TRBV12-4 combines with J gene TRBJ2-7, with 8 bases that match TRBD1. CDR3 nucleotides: TGTGCCAGCAGTTTATGGGACAGGAGGAACGAGCAGTACTTC. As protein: CASSLWDRRNEQYF.